Presented here are 21 T cell receptor beta chains from one specimen sequenced in a study of CD4 and CD8 cells across lung adenocarcinoma regions. TCRdb fed the PCR reads into MiXCR, producing one record per CDR3 protein. This table has about 3,300 distinct CDR3 sequences, 50% to 75% appearing once. The sequenced sample consisted of CD4+ T cells from the margin of a lung tumor. Every receptor here comes from a female donor with lung adenocarcinoma. The CD4 and CD8 labels of this study may be unreliable.

This clonotype is large (0.1 to 1%) in the sample. The chain employs TRBV6-1 and TRBJ2-2; 8 bases are a match to TRBD2. This CDR3 comprises 16 residues. After removal of 2 bases from V and 4 bases from J, the junction contained 6 bases not matched to a gene. CDR1 and CDR2 (germline): MNHNS, SASEGT. The CDR3 region is CASSERPGGGTGELFF. CDR3 bases: TGTGCCAGCAGTGAAAGGCCGGGGGGGGGCACCGGGGAGCTGTTTTTT.

The chain links TRBV6-5 to TRBJ1-1; D possibly corresponds to TRBD1 (6 bases). CDR1 and CDR2 (germline): MNHEY, SVGAGI. The CDR3 covers 13 residues. V was clipped by 2 bases and J by 6 bases, with 10 bases between them. CDR3 protein: CASSYGGRAEAFF. The CDR3 nucleotides are TGTGCCAGCAGTTACGGGGGCAGGGCTGAAGCTTTCTTT.

This clonotype was observed a single time. The genes are TRBV12-3 or TRBV12-4 and TRBJ1-3, with 8 bases aligning to TRBD1. CDR3 length: 14 amino acids. The trim removed 6 bases at V and 4 bases at J, leaving 5 bases unmatched. CDR3 loop: CASSPGQGGNTIYF. The CDR3 region has the DNA TGTGCCAGCAGCCCAGGACAGGGAGGAAACACCATATATTTT.

CDR3 region: CASSVQGARTEAFF. The CDR3 DNA follows: TGTGCCAGCAGCGTTCAGGGGGCTCGCACTGAAGCTTTCTTT. The gene calls are TRBV7-2 and TRBJ1-1; 8 bases match TRBD1. The CDR3 is 14 amino acids. Germline CDR1 is SGHTA and CDR2 is FQGNSA. Unmatched junction bases numbered 6, after V lost 5 bases and J lost 4 bases. Full variable domain (missing parts from reference TRBV7-2 and TRBJ1-1): GAGVSQSPSNKVTEKGKDVELRCDPISGHTALYWYRQSLGQGLEFLIYFQGNSAPDKSGLPSDRFSAERTGGSVSTLTIQRTQQEDSAVYLCASSVQGARTEAFFGQGTRLTVV.

V and J are TRBV6-1 and TRBJ1-2, with TRBD1 matching over 8 bases. The CDR3 spans 15 residues. V dropped 4 bases and J dropped 5; count of bases not matched to a gene: 9. The germline V gene has CDR1 MNHNS and CDR2 SASEGT. Written as DNA, the CDR3 is TGTGCCAGCAGTGCCATAACGGACAGGGCTTATGGCTACACCTTC. This translates into CASSAITDRAYGYTF.

The chain is built from TRBV6-1 and TRBJ2-7; D is possibly TRBD1 (5 bases). Germline V gene lookup returns CDR1 MNHNS and CDR2 SASEGT. V was cut by 5 bases and J by 3 bases, with 11 bases left in between. The CDR3 extends over 13 amino acids. CDR3 in DNA: TGTGCCAGCAGTAGACCGACAGACTACGAGCAGTACTTC. Its protein is CASSRPTDYEQYF.

The gene calls are TRBV12-3 or TRBV12-4 and TRBJ1-4; maybe TRBD1 (6 bases). Trimming took 6 bases from V and 3 from J, leaving 14 bases between them. CDR3 size: 15 residues. The CDR3 nucleotides read TGTGCCAGCAGCCTCAAACAGGGAGCTAATGAAAAACTGTTTTTT. Translated, it gives CASSLKQGANEKLFF.

This clonotype is labeled large. The rearrangement uses TRBV6-5 and TRBJ2-2, with unresolved D. Trimming cost V 2 bases and J 3 bases, with 4 bases left between them. The CDR3 is made up of 13 amino acids. In germline, CDR1 is MNHEY, CDR2 SVGAGI. CDR3 in amino acids: CASSYQDTGELFF. In DNA, the CDR3 is TGTGCCAGCAGTTACCAGGACACCGGGGAGCTGTTTTTT.

There are a few counts of this clonotype. The chain couples TRBV6-1 to TRBJ2-7, with D unclear. The V end was cut by 1 base, the J end by 1 base, with 11 bases between. The CDR3 covers 15 residues. Germline CDR1 and CDR2: MNHNS and SASEGT. The CDR3 DNA is TGTGCCAGCAGTGAAGGGGCTCCCTTATCCTACGAGCAGTACTTC. It codes for CASSEGAPLSYEQYF.

J is TRBJ1-1 and V is TRBV6-5; no definite D call. In germline, CDR1 is MNHEY, CDR2 SVGAGI. V was shortened by 4 bases and J by 5 bases, with 14 bases between the two germline ends. The CDR3 totals 14 residues. The CDR3 spells CASSSRTRGTEAFF. As DNA, the CDR3 is TGTGCCAGCAGTTCAAGGACCCGAGGAACTGAAGCTTTCTTT.

This clonotype was seen only a few times. V is TRBV4-3 and J is TRBJ2-3; D may correspond to TRBD1 or TRBD2 (6 bases each). Between the trimmed V and J ends, which lost 3 bases and 2 bases, there was a span of 9 bases. CDR1 and CDR2 from the germline V gene are LGHNA and YSLEER. This CDR3 region has 14 residues. CDR3 sequence reads: CASSHSGATDTQYF. The CDR3 DNA follows: TGCGCCAGCAGCCATTCGGGGGCCACAGATACGCAGTATTTT.

The CDR3 DNA follows: TGTGCCAGCAGTATCCAGGGGGCTACCAACGTCCTGACTTTC. Its protein is CASSIQGATNVLTF. This chain connects TRBV6-1 to TRBJ2-6, with 8 bases fitting TRBD1. This CDR3 contains 14 residues. The germline V gene encodes CDR1 MNHNS and CDR2 SASEGT. V shed 5 bases, J shed 8 bases, and the junction held 5 bases outside the gene matches.

V is TRBV6-5 and J is TRBJ1-1; a possible D gene is TRBD1 (6 bases). CDR1 is MNHEY, CDR2 SVGAGI, per germline. The CDR3 runs 15 residues. V lost 1 base and J 1 base, leaving 10 bases between the germline ends. CDR3: CASSYWGAGNTEAFF. The CDR3 DNA reads TGTGCCAGCAGTTACTGGGGGGCCGGGAACACTGAAGCTTTCTTT.

The J gene is TRBJ2-1, the V gene TRBV6-1, with 8 bases fitting TRBD2. The CDR3 has 16 residues. The V and J ends lost 6 bases and 2 bases, in that order; junction bases with no gene match: 9. The V gene's germline CDR1 is MNHNS and CDR2 SASEGT. The CDR3 loop is CASREIGGATYNEQFF. The DNA of the CDR3 is TGTGCCAGCAGAGAGATCGGGGGGGCAACCTACAATGAGCAGTTCTTC.

The gene calls are TRBV6-1 and TRBJ1-3, with TRBD1 as a possible D gene (5 bases). This CDR3 is built from 14 residues. CDR1 is MNHNS and CDR2 is SASEGT in the germline V gene. Trimming cost V 4 bases and J 0 bases, with 7 bases left between them. This chain's CDR3 is CASSATASGNTIYF. In DNA form, the CDR3 reads TGTGCCAGCAGTGCGACAGCCTCTGGAAACACCATATATTTT.

The chain couples TRBV4-2 to TRBJ2-3; D remains unclear. Trimming removed 0 bases at V and 4 bases at J, with 8 bases between. This CDR3 has 14 residues. Per germline, CDR1 LGHNA and CDR2 YNFKEQ. The CDR3 nucleotides read TGTGCCAGCAGCCAAGATACGGCGGCAGATACGCAGTATTTT. Protein sequence: CASSQDTAADTQYF.

The CDR3 bases are TGTGCCAGCGGAAAGGGGAACTATGGCTACACCTTC. It is translated as CASGKGNYGYTF. This chain connects TRBV6-1 to TRBJ1-2; TRBD1 might be the D (5 bases). The V gene lost 8 bases and the J gene lost 2 bases, with 9 bases spanning the gap. The CDR3 length is 12 residues. CDR1 is MNHNS, CDR2 SASEGT, per germline.

Turning to this clonotype: One junction end disagrees with the germline gene, perhaps due to a read error. This chain joins TRBV6-1 and TRBJ2-3; possible D gene TRBD1, 7 bases. The V gene's germline CDR1 is MNHNS and CDR2 SASEGT. CDR3 length: 14 residues. The CDR3 region has the DNA TGTGCCAGCAGTGAAGTTCGCGGGACAGACACGCAGTATTTT. It codes for CASSEVRGTDTQYF.

V usage is TRBV6-1 and J usage is TRBJ2-1; D possibly uses TRBD1 or TRBD2 (7 bases each). This CDR3 spans 15 amino acids. The germline gives CDR1 MNHNS, CDR2 SASEGT. Trimming took off 6 bases at V and 4 bases at J, with 16 bases between the two ends. The CDR3: CASSQGGWGYNEQFF. The DNA for the CDR3 is TGTGCCAGCAGCCAGGGGGGGTGGGGGTACAATGAGCAGTTCTTC.

The V and J genes are TRBV7-3 and TRBJ2-1, with a weak D call TRBD2 (7 bases). The CDR3 has 15 amino acids. Between the trimmed V and J ends, which lost 2 bases and 9 bases, there was a span of 17 bases. The germline gives CDR1 SGHTA, CDR2 FQGTGA. CDR3 in DNA: TGTGCCAGCAGCTTAGGGGGGGGCTTGACCGGTGAGCAGTTCTTC. Translating it yields CASSLGGGLTGEQFF.

This chain connects TRBV6-4 to TRBJ2-3; TRBD2 matches 8 bases. Germline trimming cut 2 bases from V and 4 bases from J; bases unmatched to any gene: 8. The length of the CDR3 is 16 residues. Germline values: CDR1 MRHNA, CDR2 SNTAGT. In DNA form, the CDR3 reads TGTGCCAGCAGTGACATAGCGGGAAGGGGGTCAGATACGCAGTATTTT. It translates to CASSDIAGRGSDTQYF.